The rows below give T cell receptor beta chains drawn from one sample of a study of T cells in Graves' hyperthyroidism and ophthalmopathy. TCRdb ran MiXCR on the multiplex PCR reads and lists one entry per CDR3 protein. This sample carries fewer than 300,000 distinct CDR3 sequences, approximately 16% of them seen once, and the ten largest clones take around 30%. Input material: blood. Receptors were obtained from a woman aged 50 to 60 with Graves' hyperthyroidism that later progressed to Graves' ophthalmopathy. Each CDR3 is given with its conserved first and last residue. Each record gives: clone size, J gene, V gene, D gene, CDR3 DNA, CDR3 protein. The D gene is left open where the match is weak. Part of the rows lack a size; the others show once, few, many or a class for expanded clones.

abundance: many; j_gene: TRBJ2-2; v_gene: TRBV18; d_gene: NA; CDR3nt: TGTGCCAGCTCACCAGGTCAAGAATCGAACACCGGGGAGCTGTTTTTT; CDR3aa: CASSPGQESNTGELFF
abundance: many; j_gene: TRBJ2-5; v_gene: TRBV7-9; d_gene: NA; CDR3nt: TGTGCCAGCAGCCAAGGACAGTTCGGGATGACCCAGTACTTC; CDR3aa: CASSQGQFGMTQYF
abundance: many; j_gene: TRBJ1-3; v_gene: TRBV7-8; d_gene: TRBD1; CDR3nt: TGTGCCAGCAGCTTAGCGCTCCGGGACAGGGGGCAGGACACCATATATTTT; CDR3aa: CASSLALRDRGQDTIYF
abundance: NA; j_gene: TRBJ1-2; v_gene: TRBV5-1; d_gene: NA; CDR3nt: TGCGCCAGCAGCTTGGGAGAGGGGCCCTATGGCTACACCTTC; CDR3aa: CASSLGEGPYGYTF
abundance: NA; j_gene: TRBJ2-5; v_gene: TRBV5-1; d_gene: TRBD2; CDR3nt: TGCGCCAGCACGGAAGGGGGAAGCGGGAGGTGTTACTTC; CDR3aa: CASTEGGSGRCYF
abundance: NA; j_gene: TRBJ2-7; v_gene: TRBV7-9; d_gene: NA; CDR3nt: TGTGCCAGCAGCTCCCCGCACGAGCAGTACTTC; CDR3aa: CASSSPHEQYF
abundance: NA; j_gene: TRBJ1-1; v_gene: TRBV3-1; d_gene: NA; CDR3nt: TGTGCCAGCAGCCAATTCAGGGGTTTGACTGAAGCTTTCTTT; CDR3aa: CASSQFRGLTEAFF
abundance: many; j_gene: TRBJ1-2; v_gene: TRBV18; d_gene: NA; CDR3nt: TGTGCCAGCTCTCCCCGAAGGGATGGCTACACCTTC; CDR3aa: CASSPRRDGYTF
abundance: many; j_gene: TRBJ1-5; v_gene: TRBV27; d_gene: TRBD1; CDR3nt: TGTGCCAGCGCTGACAGGGAAGATCAGCCCCAGCATTTT; CDR3aa: CASADREDQPQHF
abundance: many; j_gene: TRBJ2-3; v_gene: TRBV28; d_gene: NA; CDR3nt: TGTGCCAGCAGTTCAAGGGACAGGGTGTATAGGACTAGCTACACAGATACGCAGTATTTT; CDR3aa: CASSSRDRVYRTSYTDTQYF